The sequence of this TCR beta chain was determined in a study of technical replicates of blood from a few donors. This clone has more than one count but fewer than ten. The data were produced by immunoSEQ multiplex PCR, yet TCRdb's version contains in-frame clones alone and is incomplete. The sample lists approximately 70,000 clones, 90% to 95% occurring once. V shed 7 bases, J shed 4 bases, and the junction held 7 bases outside the gene matches. Germline V gene data show CDR1 as MNHNS and CDR2 as SASEGT. The CDR3 extends over 15 amino acids. The sequenced material came from PBMCs. The rearrangement uses TRBV6-1 and TRBJ2-5; 12 bases are shared with TRBD1. This clonotype was sampled from a human donor in good health. Some clones in this sample may be carry-over from other donors' samples. As DNA, the CDR3 is TGTGCCAGCAATAGAGGGACAGGGGGCTTAGAGACCCAGTACTTC. It translates to CASNRGTGGLETQYF.